Below, 5 T cell receptor beta chains from the same sample are listed, as sequenced in a study of control samples from healthy donors and cancer patients. Produced via immunoSEQ multiplex PCR; TCRdb's table is partial and in-frame only. Of about 84,000 clones detected, roughly nine tenths appear once; the ten largest clones hold about a sixth. Sequences were obtained from blood. The receptors were sampled from a young man in good health.

The J gene is TRBJ2-7, the V gene TRBV13; 7 bases line up with TRBD1. V shed 5 bases, J shed 7 bases, and the junction held 8 bases outside the gene matches. Germline V gene data show CDR1 as PRHDT and CDR2 as FYEKMQ (reference sequence). CDR3 length equals 13 residues. The CDR3 protein is CASSTMTGLEQYF. In DNA, the CDR3 is TGTGCCAGCAGCACTATGACAGGGTTGGAGCAGTACTTC.

The chain has TRBV2 and TRBJ2-6; 12 nucleotides align to TRBD1. CDR3 length: 19 amino acids. V dropped 6 bases and J dropped 1; count of bases not matched to a gene: 10. Germline V gene sequence: CDR1 SNHLY, CDR2 FYNNEI. The CDR3 protein is CASSKRPGQGASGANVLTF. The CDR3 DNA sequence: TGTGCCAGCAGCAAACGTCCGGGACAGGGGGCGTCTGGGGCCAACGTCCTGACTTTC.

The chain is built from TRBV2 and TRBJ2-3; D is possibly TRBD1 or TRBD2 (6 bases each). The V end lost 7 bases, the J end lost 5 bases, and 16 bases lay between the germline ends. The V gene's germline CDR1 is SNHLY and CDR2 FYNNEI. The CDR3 sequence is 14 residues long. CDR3 amino acids: CASTLPGGIDTQYF. The CDR3 bases are TGTGCCAGCACGCTCCCCGGGGGCATAGATACGCAGTATTTT.

The CDR3 sequence: CASSPTRGPQETQYF. In DNA, the CDR3 is TGTGCCAGCTCACCAACTAGGGGGCCTCAAGAGACCCAGTACTTC. J is TRBJ2-5 and V is TRBV18, with 7 bases aligning to TRBD1. From germline, CDR1 is KGHSH and CDR2 LQKENI. Germline trimming cut 2 bases from V and 2 bases from J; bases unmatched to any gene: 5. This CDR3 comprises 15 residues.

As DNA, the CDR3 is TGTGCCAGCTCACCCCACCGGGGGGCTACGGCGCCGCGCACAGATACGCAGTATTTT. Its translation is CASSPHRGATAPRTDTQYF. J is TRBJ2-3 and V is TRBV18, with a tentative D call TRBD2 (7 bases). The CDR3 is 19 residues long. Germline CDR1 and CDR2: KGHSH and LQKENI. V lost 3 bases and J 1 base, leaving 23 bases between the germline ends.